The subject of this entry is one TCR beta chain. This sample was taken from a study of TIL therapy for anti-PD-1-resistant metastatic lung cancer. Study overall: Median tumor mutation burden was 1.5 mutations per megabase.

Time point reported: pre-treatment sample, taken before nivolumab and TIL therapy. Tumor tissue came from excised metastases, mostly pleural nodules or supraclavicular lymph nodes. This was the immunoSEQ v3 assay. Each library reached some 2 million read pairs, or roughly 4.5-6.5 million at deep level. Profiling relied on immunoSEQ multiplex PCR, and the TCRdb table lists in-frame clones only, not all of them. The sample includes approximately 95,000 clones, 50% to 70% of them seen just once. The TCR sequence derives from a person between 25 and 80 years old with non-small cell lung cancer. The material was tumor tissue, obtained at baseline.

The CDR3 DNA reads TGTGCCAGCAGTATTAGTTACAGGTCGCCTCACTCCTACAATGAGCAGTTCTTC. Amino acid sequence: CASSISYRSPHSYNEQFF. The rearrangement links TRBV27 to TRBJ2-1; tentative D call: TRBD1 (5 bases). The germline V gene encodes CDR1 MNHEY and CDR2 SMNVEV (reference sequence). The CDR3 runs 18 residues. The V end was cut by 5 bases, the J end by 0 bases, with 20 bases between.